This T cell receptor beta chain was documented in a study of blood T cell repertoires in COVID-19. Germline V gives CDR1 SGHKS, CDR2 YYEKEE (reference sequence). The J segment lost 4 bases and the V segment lost 4 bases, leaving 10 bases of the junction unmatched. The CDR3 is 15 residues long. The repertoire was sequenced with immunoSEQ multiplex PCR; TCRdb's copy has only in-frame clones and lacks some. The sample consists of more than 130,000 clones, under 90% of them appearing once. Specimen: peripheral blood. The TCR originated in a woman older than 75 in a cohort sampled during active or convalescent COVID-19. The V call is TRBV5-5, the J call TRBJ1-1, with 7 bases that match TRBD1. Here the CDR3 reads CASSPSTGRVTEAFF. For the CDR3, the DNA is TGTGCCAGCAGCCCTTCGACAGGGCGGGTCACTGAAGCTTTCTTT.